A single sample is the source of the 20 T cell receptor beta chains below, sequenced in a study of T cell repertoires in cytomegalovirus infection. Antigen specificity for these receptors is unknown. One entry per CDR3 protein, called by TCRdb with MiXCR from the reads. This repertoire shows some 800,000 distinct CDR3 sequences, about 31% found once; its top ten account for around 12%. The material sequenced was cultured CD8+ T cells from PBMCs, taken from culture after CMV antigen stimulation. The source is a human donor in good health (CMV status not recorded). Some clones in this sample may be carry-over from other donors' samples.

The table lists this clonotype with many counts. The J gene is TRBJ2-7, the V gene TRBV7-2, with 11 nucleotides matching TRBD2. Germline-derived CDR1 and CDR2 are SGHTA and FQGNSA. V shed 1 base, J shed 5 bases, and the junction held 1 base outside the gene matches. The CDR3 loop spans 14 amino acids. The CDR3 DNA reads as TGTGCCAGCAGCTTAGTACTAGCGGGGGACGAGCAGTACTTC. This encodes CASSLVLAGDEQYF.

The chain employs TRBV2 and TRBJ1-2; D perhaps matches TRBD1 (5 bases). The CDR3 length is 13 residues. V lost 6 bases and J 3 bases, leaving 11 bases between the germline ends. Germline V gene sequence: CDR1 SNHLY, CDR2 FYNNEI. The CDR3 here is CASRPRDDYGYTF. The CDR3 DNA sequence: TGTGCCAGCAGGCCCAGGGATGACTATGGCTACACCTTC.

The chain carries TRBV27 and TRBJ1-6; TRBD1 matches 7 bases. CDR1 is MNHEY, CDR2 SMNVEV, per germline (reference sequence). Trimming removed 6 bases from V and 0 bases from J; junction bases left unmatched: 17. This CDR3 is 20 amino acids long. The CDR3 bases are TGTGCCAGCAGCCTGTCACCCCGACAGGGTTTGAGCTCCTATAATTCACCCCTCCACTTT. This encodes CASSLSPRQGLSSYNSPLHF.

This clonotype was observed a few times. This chain links TRBV29-1 with TRBJ2-2, with 8 bases aligning to TRBD2. CDR3 size: 18 residues. Trimming took 1 base from V and 0 from J; bases not matched to a gene: 10. CDR1 SQVTM and CDR2 ANQGSEA come from the germline V gene. The CDR3 DNA follows: TGCAGCGTTGAAGTGAAGCGGGGGCCGATCGCGAACACCGGGGAGCTGTTTTTT. Translated, it gives CSVEVKRGPIANTGELFF.

The rearrangement links TRBV2 to TRBJ2-3, with D perhaps being TRBD1 or TRBD2 (5 bases each). Germline V gives CDR1 SNHLY, CDR2 FYNNEI. The CDR3 contains 16 residues. V was trimmed by 1 base and J by 4 bases, leaving 15 bases between them. CDR3 residues: CASSEGGARVPDTQYF. The CDR3 region has the DNA TGTGCCAGCAGTGAAGGAGGGGCGAGAGTCCCAGATACGCAGTATTTT.

This clonotype was detected only a few times. The CDR3 region has the DNA TGTGCCAGTAGTATAGAAGGGTGGGACAGATCCTACGAGCAGTACGTC. Translation: CASSIEGWDRSYEQYV. J is TRBJ2-7 and V is TRBV19; 7 positions agree with TRBD1. Trimming removed 0 bases from V and 1 base from J; junction bases left unmatched: 6. The germline V gene encodes CDR1 LNHDA and CDR2 SQIVND (reference sequence). The CDR3 is 16 residues long.

V usage is TRBV7-9 and J usage is TRBJ1-5, with D unclear. This CDR3 contains 16 residues. V lost 1 base and J lost 4, with 14 bases in between. The germline CDR1 and CDR2 sequences are SEHNR and FQNEAQ (reference sequence). The CDR3 reads CASSLDMGNQNQPQHF. The CDR3 bases are TGTGCCAGCAGCTTAGACATGGGGAACCAAAATCAGCCCCAGCATTTT. Full variable domain (rest looked up from reference TRBV7-9 and TRBJ1-5): DTGVSQNPRHKITKRGQNVTFRCDPISEHNRLYWYRQTLGQGPEFLTYFQNEAQLEKSRLLSDRFSAERPKGSFSTLEIQRTEQGDSAMYLCASSLDMGNQNQPQHFGDGTRLSIL.

This clonotype was observed at least ten times. The chain combines TRBV6-1 with TRBJ1-3; no definite D call. The CDR3 sequence is 14 residues long. Germline-derived CDR1 and CDR2 are MNHNS and SASEGT. V lost 1 base, J lost 8 bases, and 12 bases lay in between. Here the CDR3 reads CASSEESRWDTIYF. CDR3 nucleotides: TGTGCCAGCAGTGAAGAGAGTAGATGGGACACCATATATTTT.

This clonotype was picked up a small number of times. This rearrangement joins TRBV11-2 to TRBJ2-5; maybe TRBD2 (5 bases). With 4 bases removed from V and 1 base from J, the gap between germline ends came to 16 bases. CDR1 is SGHAT and CDR2 is FQNNGV in the germline V gene. The CDR3 length is 16 residues. DNA of the CDR3: TGTGCCAGCAGCTCTCCTCGAGACTACTCCCAAGAGACCCAGTACTTC. It specifies CASSSPRDYSQETQYF. Looking up the rest from reference TRBV11-2 and TRBJ2-5 gives the full variable domain: EAGVAQSPRYKIIEKRQSVAFWCNPISGHATLYWYQQILGQGPKLLIQFQNNGVVDDSQLPKDRFSAERLKGVDSTLKIQPAKLEDSAVYLCASSSPRDYSQETQYFGPGTRLLVL.

This clonotype was counted a few times. CDR3: CASSPTGPYYEQYV. The CDR3 region has the DNA TGTGCCAGCAGCCCGACAGGTCCCTACTACGAGCAGTACGTC. The V call is TRBV6-2 or TRBV6-3, the J call TRBJ2-7; a possible D gene is TRBD1 (6 bases). The CDR3 contains 14 residues. CDR1 and CDR2 from the germline V gene are MNHEY and SVGEGT. V lost 6 bases and J 3 bases, leaving 15 bases between the germline ends.

The gene calls are TRBV29-1 and TRBJ1-5, with D unresolved. Germline assignment: CDR1 SQVTM and CDR2 ANQGSEA. This CDR3 has 13 residues. Trimming cost V 4 bases and J 3 bases, with 10 bases left between them. The CDR3 DNA is TGCAGCGTTGCGGGTGGAAACAATCAGCCCCAGCATTTT. Protein: CSVAGGNNQPQHF.

There are a few counts of this clonotype. The rearrangement links TRBV19 to TRBJ2-6; D call uncertain. CDR1 is LNHDA, CDR2 SQIVND, per germline (reference sequence). There are 15 residues in the CDR3. V was clipped by 3 bases and J by 0 bases, with 6 bases between them. CDR3 residues: CASSMLTSGANVLTF. DNA for the CDR3: TGTGCCAGTAGTATGCTGACCTCTGGGGCCAACGTCCTGACTTTC.

The rearrangement uses TRBV6-5 and TRBJ2-3, with TRBD1 matching 7 bases. Losses at the gene ends were 5 bases for V and 0 bases for J; bases not matched to a gene: 2. CDR3 length equals 14 residues. CDR1 is MNHEY and CDR2 is SVGAGI in the germline V gene. The DNA of the CDR3 is TGTGCCAGCAGTAACAGGGGAAGCACAGATACGCAGTATTTT. Amino acid sequence: CASSNRGSTDTQYF.

Ten or more counts support this clonotype. J is TRBJ1-2 and V is TRBV2; D ambiguous. This CDR3 is 11 amino acids long. CDR1 SNHLY and CDR2 FYNNEI come from the germline V gene. The germline V and J ends were trimmed by 7 bases and 0 bases, with 3 bases remaining between them. This CDR3 is CASIANYGYTF. The CDR3 DNA reads as TGTGCCAGCATAGCTAACTATGGCTACACCTTC.

This clonotype was observed a few times. The chain links TRBV28 to TRBJ1-1; D gene unclear. Germline lookup yields CDR1 MDHEN and CDR2 SYDVKM. The CDR3 spans 13 residues. Trimming pared 5 bases from V and 7 bases from J, leaving 14 bases between. The CDR3 DNA reads as TGTGCCAGCAGTATAAACGGTCGGAGTGAAGCTTTCTTT. Amino acids: CASSINGRSEAFF.

This clonotype turned up a few times. The CDR3 is CAISGTGTGAYNEQFF. DNA of the CDR3: TGTGCCATCAGTGGAACCGGGACAGGGGCCTACAATGAGCAGTTCTTC. The gene calls are TRBV10-3 and TRBJ2-1, with 10 bases identical to TRBD1. The V segment lost 4 bases and the J segment 2 bases; nucleotides outside the gene matches: 5. CDR1 and CDR2 (germline): ENHRY, SYGVKD. This CDR3 contains 16 residues.

This clonotype showed up just a few times. CDR3 coding DNA: TGTGCCAGCAGCCCCGACAGGGGGCTGGAAAAGACCCAGTACTTC. It encodes CASSPDRGLEKTQYF. The rearrangement joins TRBV6-5 to TRBJ2-5, with 10 bases fitting TRBD1. The CDR3 consists of 15 residues. Germline V gene data show CDR1 as MNHEY and CDR2 as SVGAGI. With V trimmed by 6 bases and J by 6 bases, 10 bases remained unmatched.

Only a few counts were recorded for this clonotype. This chain uses TRBV29-1 with TRBJ1-1; D not resolved. This CDR3 region has 13 residues. V was cut by 3 bases and J by 2 bases, with 10 bases left in between. Germline V gene sequence: CDR1 SQVTM, CDR2 ANQGSEA. CDR3 nucleotides: TGCAGCGTTGAGCTCCGGGGAAACACTGAAGCTTTCTTT. Encoded protein: CSVELRGNTEAFF.

CDR3: CASSLEVKGKSYEQYV. Here the CDR3 DNA reads TGTGCTAGCAGCTTAGAGGTTAAGGGGAAGTCCTACGAGCAGTACGTC. The V call is TRBV7-7, the J call TRBJ2-7, with D possibly matching TRBD1 (5 bases). CDR1 and CDR2 (germline): SSHAT, FNYEAQ (reference sequence). This CDR3 has 16 amino acids.

This clonotype was seen a handful of times. The chain uses TRBV12-3 or TRBV12-4 and TRBJ2-5; D is ambiguous. V gave up 4 bases and J gave up 0 bases, with 6 bases separating them. This CDR3 spans 13 amino acids. CDR3 coding DNA: TGTGCCAGCAGTTCTGCCTACCAAGAGACCCAGTACTTC. This gives the protein CASSSAYQETQYF.